The 21 T cell receptor beta chains below were found in one sample sequenced in a study of T cell responses to AZD1222 COVID-19 vaccine. Sequenced by immunoSEQ multiplex PCR; TCRdb stores in-frame clones only, minus some. The sample contains some 99,000 clones, about 90% of which appear only once. The sequences come from peripheral blood, collected 28 days after the second AZD1222 dose. These TCRs come from an adult who received the AZD1222 COVID-19 vaccine.

This clone has just one count. The chain combines TRBV29-1 with TRBJ2-7; 8 bases line up with TRBD1. V was pared by 4 bases and J by 5 bases, with 16 bases of the junction left unmatched. This CDR3 comprises 16 residues. CDR1 is SQVTM and CDR2 is ANQGSEA in the germline V gene. The CDR3 here is CSVVGRGLSGRHEQYF. In nucleotides, the CDR3 is TGCAGCGTTGTAGGCAGGGGGCTTTCTGGTAGGCACGAGCAGTACTTC.

The chain couples TRBV19 to TRBJ1-1; tentatively, D is TRBD1 (6 bases). Germline values: CDR1 LNHDA, CDR2 SQIVND (reference sequence). The CDR3 contains 13 residues. V lost 3 bases to trimming and J lost 6 bases, with 11 bases between them. The CDR3, as DNA: TGTGCCAGTAGTATTCAGGGACATCCTGAAGCTTTCTTT. Translated, it gives CASSIQGHPEAFF.

The chain combines TRBV19 with TRBJ2-3; D ambiguous. The CDR3 covers 11 residues. CDR1 and CDR2 from the germline V gene are LNHDA and SQIVND (reference sequence). V shed 1 base and J shed 4 bases, with 0 bases lying between them. The chain's CDR3 is CASSIADTQYF. CDR3 in DNA: TGTGCCAGTAGTATAGCAGATACGCAGTATTTT.

The rearrangement links TRBV4-3 to TRBJ2-7, with 13 bases lining up with TRBD2. This CDR3 has 17 amino acids. The germline CDR1 and CDR2 sequences are LGHNA and YSLEER. V lost 3 bases and J lost 3; bases outside the gene matches: 8. The CDR3 nucleotides read TGCGCCAGCAGCCATCGACTAGCGGGAGGTAATGACTACGAGCAGTACTTC. As protein: CASSHRLAGGNDYEQYF.

This clone was detected once. The V call is TRBV5-6, the J call TRBJ1-6, with D possibly TRBD1 on 5 matching bases. The germline CDR1 and CDR2 sequences are SGHDT and YYEEEE. This CDR3 has 15 amino acids. The germline V and J ends were trimmed by 3 bases and 8 bases, with 15 bases remaining between them. Written as DNA, the CDR3 is TGTGCCAGCAGCTCCCCCCCGGGGGTTCATTCACCCCTCCACTTT. Translated: CASSSPPGVHSPLHF.

This clone was seen a few times. CDR3 region: CASSLASGGNGELFF. CDR3 DNA sequence: TGTGCCAGCAGCTTAGCTAGCGGGGGTAACGGGGAGCTGTTTTTT. The chain employs TRBV7-8 and TRBJ2-2, with 9 positions matching TRBD2. This CDR3 has 15 amino acids. Germline loops: CDR1 SGHVS, CDR2 FQNEAQ. V shed 0 bases, J shed 7 bases, and the junction held 3 bases outside the gene matches.

V is TRBV7-9 and J is TRBJ2-7; D unclear. The CDR3 is made up of 12 amino acids. Germline V gene data show CDR1 as SEHNR and CDR2 as FQNEAQ (reference sequence). V lost 7 bases and J 5 bases, leaving 12 bases between the germline ends. The CDR3 DNA follows: TGTGCCAGCATAGGCATCAGCCACGAGCAGTACTTC. This sequence encodes CASIGISHEQYF.

V is TRBV18 and J is TRBJ1-2, with 11 bases aligning to TRBD1. Germline CDR1 KGHSH, CDR2 LQKENI. This CDR3 comprises 16 residues. Germline trimming cut 6 bases from V and 7 bases from J; bases unmatched to any gene: 13. This CDR3 is CASSPGQGARRGGYTF. The CDR3 nucleotides read TGTGCCAGCTCTCCTGGACAGGGGGCCAGAAGGGGTGGCTACACCTTC.

In regard to this clone: At one end the junction does not follow the germline gene, possibly because of a read error. The chain links TRBV5-5 to TRBJ2-3; 7 nucleotides align to TRBD2. This CDR3 comprises 17 residues. CDR1 SGHKS and CDR2 YYEKEE come from the germline V gene (reference sequence). The CDR3 DNA is TGTGCCAGCAGCTACCCGGGTTCGAGCGGGAACACAGATACGCAGTGTTTT. Its translation is CASSYPGSSGNTDTQCF.

The chain combines TRBV5-1 with TRBJ2-7; 13 nucleotides agree with TRBD2. Germline V lookup: CDR1 SGHRS, CDR2 YFSETQ. The V and J ends lost 4 bases and 2 bases, in that order; junction bases with no gene match: 9. This CDR3 is 17 amino acids long. CDR3 bases: TGCGCCAGCAGCCTAACTAGCGGGGGGGCCTTTACCTACGAGCAGTACTTC. It is translated as CASSLTSGGAFTYEQYF.

This sequence joins TRBV5-5 and TRBJ2-3, with D perhaps TRBD2 (5 bases). Per the germline V gene, CDR1 is SGHKS and CDR2 is YYEKEE (reference sequence). Trimming stripped 8 bases from V and 0 bases from J, with 16 bases between. The CDR3 extends over 15 amino acids. CDR3 sequence: CASSTYRGSTDTQYF. CDR3 DNA sequence: TGTGCCAGTAGCACGTACCGGGGTAGCACAGATACGCAGTATTTT.

The sample holds a few counts of this clone. V and J are TRBV3-1 (or the pseudogene TRBV3-2) and TRBJ1-2; D is possibly TRBD1 (5 bases). Germline CDR1 reads LGHDT; CDR2 reads YNNKEL (reference sequence). V lost 9 bases and J lost 2, with 7 bases in between. The length of the CDR3 is 11 residues. The CDR3 bases are TGTGCCAGTTCAGGGAACTATGGCTACACCTTC. Amino acids: CASSGNYGYTF.

The chain employs TRBV5-4 and TRBJ1-3; D not certain. In germline, CDR1 is SGHNT, CDR2 YYREEE (reference sequence). There are 16 residues in the CDR3. The ends were cut back, 0 bases at V and 4 bases at J, with 14 bases in the middle. The CDR3 region has the DNA TGTGCCAGCAGCTTGGGCAATTCTTTAGAAGGAAACACCATATATTTT. It codes for CASSLGNSLEGNTIYF.

In this sample, this clone turned up a few times. The chain uses TRBV19 and TRBJ2-2, with 7 bases fitting TRBD2. CDR3 length: 14 residues. Germline CDR1 reads LNHDA; CDR2 reads SQIVND (reference sequence). Trimming removed 7 bases from V and 4 bases from J; junction bases left unmatched: 6. CDR3 residues: CASTPGGSTGELFF. The CDR3 DNA reads TGTGCCAGTACCCCCGGGGGGAGCACCGGGGAGCTGTTTTTT.

The rearrangement joins TRBV11-3 to TRBJ2-1, with 12 positions matching TRBD2. The CDR3 is 16 amino acids. Germline CDR1 is SGHNT and CDR2 is YENEEA. V was pared by 2 bases and J by 8 bases, with 7 bases of the junction left unmatched. CDR3 bases: TGTGCCAGCAGCTTACTGCTAGCGGGAGGGATCGATGAGCAGTTCTTC. As protein: CASSLLLAGGIDEQFF.

The CDR3 region has the DNA TGTGCCAGCAGCTCCGCGACTAGCGGGATTGGTGAGCAGTTCTTC. Translated: CASSSATSGIGEQFF. The chain employs TRBV7-2 and TRBJ2-1; 11 bases fit TRBD2. The junction had 8 bases not matched to a gene; V was cut back by 4 bases and J by 9 bases. Germline lookup yields CDR1 SGHTA and CDR2 FQGNSA. The CDR3 runs to 15 residues. The variable domain in full, with the rest retrieved from reference TRBV7-2 and TRBJ2-1, is GAGVSQSPSNKVTEKGKDVELRCDPISGHTALYWYRQSLGQGLEFLIYFQGNSAPDKSGLPSDRFSAERTGGSVSTLTIQRTQQEDSAVYLCASSSATSGIGEQFFGPGTRLTVL.

This clone was seen a few times. The V and J genes are TRBV5-1 and TRBJ1-4; D is possibly TRBD1 (5 bases). V was shortened by 4 bases and J by 7 bases, with 11 bases between the two germline ends. From germline, CDR1 is SGHRS and CDR2 YFSETQ. This CDR3 is 13 amino acids long. The DNA for the CDR3 is TGCGCCAGCAGCCCTGGGGGAGGTGAAAAACTGTTTTTT. The encoded protein is CASSPGGGEKLFF.

With respect to this clone: One junction end does not reproduce the germline sequence, and a read error may be involved. The chain couples TRBV28 to TRBJ2-7; no clear D gene. The CDR3 consists of 11 residues. Germline V lookup: CDR1 MDHEN, CDR2 SYDVKM. The CDR3 here is CASSHGGSRDF. CDR3 nucleotides: TGTGCCAGCAGTCACGGCGGCTCGAGAGACTTC.

The rearrangement links TRBV18 to TRBJ2-7; D unclear. CDR1 is KGHSH, CDR2 LQKENI, per germline. The CDR3 runs 13 residues. Trimming cost V 4 bases and J 0 bases, with 7 bases left between them. CDR3 sequence: CASSQASSYEQYF. The CDR3 DNA is TGTGCCAGCTCACAAGCCAGCTCCTACGAGCAGTACTTC.

In DNA form, the CDR3 reads TGTGCCAGCAGTTTTCTTCCTCTCACAGATACGCAGTATTTT. Its translation is CASSFLPLTDTQYF. The J gene is TRBJ2-3, the V gene TRBV28; D not resolved. Per germline, CDR1 MDHEN and CDR2 SYDVKM. V lost 3 bases and J lost 2, with 9 bases in between. The CDR3 is 14 amino acids.

There are a few counts of this clone. J is TRBJ1-1 and V is TRBV10-3; 8 nucleotides align to TRBD1. The CDR3 has 14 residues. After removal of 10 bases from V and 3 bases from J, the junction contained 10 bases not matched to a gene. CDR1 is ENHRY, CDR2 SYGVKD, per germline. The CDR3 DNA follows: TGTGCCACCCGAGACAGGGGATATTACACTGAAGCTTTCTTT. It codes for CATRDRGYYTEAFF.